The clone carrying this T cell receptor beta chain was picked up a small number of times. This sample was included in a study of response to subunit inactivated influenza vaccine. The CDR3 contains 14 residues. V lost 7 bases and J lost 2, with 12 bases in between. MiXCR was run by TCRdb on the RT-PCR reads, yielding one entry per CDR3 protein. This sample has about half a million distinct CDR3 sequences, with 7.6% found just once. V and J are TRBV12-3 or TRBV12-4 and TRBJ2-1; D is perhaps TRBD1 or TRBD2 (5 bases each). Sequenced material: PBMCs from blood, taken less than 25 months after vaccination. This clonotype originated in a man between 50 and 75 years old who received an inactivated influenza vaccine. The CDR3 DNA is TGTGCCAGCACCTTGGGGCGGGCCTACAATGAGCAGTTCTTC. This encodes CASTLGRAYNEQFF.